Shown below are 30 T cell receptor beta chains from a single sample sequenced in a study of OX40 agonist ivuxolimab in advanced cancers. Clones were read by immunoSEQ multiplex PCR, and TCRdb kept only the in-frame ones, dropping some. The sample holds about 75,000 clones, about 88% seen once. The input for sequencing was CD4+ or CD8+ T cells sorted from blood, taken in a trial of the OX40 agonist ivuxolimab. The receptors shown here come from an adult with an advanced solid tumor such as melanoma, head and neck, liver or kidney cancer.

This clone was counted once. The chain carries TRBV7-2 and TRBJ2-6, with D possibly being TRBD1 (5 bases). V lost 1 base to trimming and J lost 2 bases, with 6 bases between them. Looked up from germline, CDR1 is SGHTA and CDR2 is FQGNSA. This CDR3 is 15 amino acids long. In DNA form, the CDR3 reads TGTGCCAGCAGCTTAGGGGGCGCTGGGGCCAACGTCCTGACTTTC. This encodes CASSLGGAGANVLTF.

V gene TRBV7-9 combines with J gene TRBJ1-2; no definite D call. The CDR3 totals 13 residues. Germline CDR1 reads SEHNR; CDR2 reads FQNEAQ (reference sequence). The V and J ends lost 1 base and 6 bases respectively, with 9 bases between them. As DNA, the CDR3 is TGTGCCAGCAGCTTAGGGGCCCAGGATGGCTACACCTTC. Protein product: CASSLGAQDGYTF.

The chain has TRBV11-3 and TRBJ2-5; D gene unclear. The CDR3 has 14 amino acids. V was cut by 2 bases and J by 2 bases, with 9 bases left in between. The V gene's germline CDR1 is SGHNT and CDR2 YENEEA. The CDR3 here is CASSLTGGQETQYF. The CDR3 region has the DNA TGTGCCAGCAGCTTAACGGGTGGACAAGAGACCCAGTACTTC.

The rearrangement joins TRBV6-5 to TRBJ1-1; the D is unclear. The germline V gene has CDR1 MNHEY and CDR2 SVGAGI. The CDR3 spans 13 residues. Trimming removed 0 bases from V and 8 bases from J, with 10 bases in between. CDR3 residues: CASSYSSSYEAFF. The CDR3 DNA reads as TGTGCCAGCAGTTACTCGAGCAGTTACGAAGCTTTCTTT.

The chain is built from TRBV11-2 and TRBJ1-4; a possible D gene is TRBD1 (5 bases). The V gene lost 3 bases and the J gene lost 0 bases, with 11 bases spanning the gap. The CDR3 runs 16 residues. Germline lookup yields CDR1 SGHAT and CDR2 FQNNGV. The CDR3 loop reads CASSFRGSATNEKLFF. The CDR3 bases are TGTGCCAGCAGCTTCCGGGGCTCAGCAACTAATGAAAAACTGTTTTTT.

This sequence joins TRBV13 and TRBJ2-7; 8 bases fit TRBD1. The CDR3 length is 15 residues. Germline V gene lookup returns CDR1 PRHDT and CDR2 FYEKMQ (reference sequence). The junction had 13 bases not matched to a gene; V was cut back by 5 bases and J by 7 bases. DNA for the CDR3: TGTGCCAGCAGCCCCCGGACAGGGCAAGGACAAGAGCAGTACTTC. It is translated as CASSPRTGQGQEQYF. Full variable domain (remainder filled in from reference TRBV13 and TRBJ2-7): AAGVIQSPRHLIKEKRETATLKCYPIPRHDTVYWYQQGPGQDPQFLISFYEKMQSDKGSIPDRFSAQQFSDYHSELNMSSLELGDSALYFCASSPRTGQGQEQYFGPGTRLTVT.

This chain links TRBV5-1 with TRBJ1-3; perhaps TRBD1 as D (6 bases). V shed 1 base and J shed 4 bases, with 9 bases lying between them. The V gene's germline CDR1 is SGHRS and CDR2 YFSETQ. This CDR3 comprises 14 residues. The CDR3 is CASSLRGAGNTIYF. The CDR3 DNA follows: TGCGCCAGCAGCTTGCGGGGGGCGGGAAACACCATATATTTT.

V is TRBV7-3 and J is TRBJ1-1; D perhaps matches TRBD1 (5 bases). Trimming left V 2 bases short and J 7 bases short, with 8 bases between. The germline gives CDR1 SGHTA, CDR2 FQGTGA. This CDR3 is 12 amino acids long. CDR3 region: CASSLGDGEAFF. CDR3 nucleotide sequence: TGTGCCAGCAGCTTAGGGGACGGTGAAGCTTTCTTT.

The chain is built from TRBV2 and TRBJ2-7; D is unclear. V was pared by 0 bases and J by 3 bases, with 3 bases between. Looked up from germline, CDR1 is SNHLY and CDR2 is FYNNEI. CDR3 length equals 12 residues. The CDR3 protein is CASSEALYEQYF. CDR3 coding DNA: TGTGCCAGCAGTGAAGCCCTCTACGAGCAGTACTTC.

The chain's CDR3 is CASSSGTSADTQYF. CDR3 coding DNA: TGTGCCAGCTCATCAGGGACTAGCGCAGATACGCAGTATTTT. The V call is TRBV18, the J call TRBJ2-3; the match to TRBD2 covers 10 bases. The CDR3 has 14 residues. The junction had 3 bases not matched to a gene; V was cut back by 5 bases and J by 4 bases. Germline V lookup: CDR1 KGHSH, CDR2 LQKENI.

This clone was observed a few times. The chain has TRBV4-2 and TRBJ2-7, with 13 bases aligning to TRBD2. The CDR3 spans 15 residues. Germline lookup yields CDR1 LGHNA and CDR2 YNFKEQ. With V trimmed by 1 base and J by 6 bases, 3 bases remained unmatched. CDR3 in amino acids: CASSQAGTSGTEQYF. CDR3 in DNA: TGTGCCAGCAGCCAAGCTGGGACTAGCGGGACCGAGCAGTACTTC.

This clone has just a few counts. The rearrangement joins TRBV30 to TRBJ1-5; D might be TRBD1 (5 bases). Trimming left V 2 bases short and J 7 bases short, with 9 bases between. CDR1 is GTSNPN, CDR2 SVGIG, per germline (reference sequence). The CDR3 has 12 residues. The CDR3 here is CAWSPAGQPQHF. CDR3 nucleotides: TGTGCCTGGAGTCCGGCAGGGCAGCCCCAGCATTTT.

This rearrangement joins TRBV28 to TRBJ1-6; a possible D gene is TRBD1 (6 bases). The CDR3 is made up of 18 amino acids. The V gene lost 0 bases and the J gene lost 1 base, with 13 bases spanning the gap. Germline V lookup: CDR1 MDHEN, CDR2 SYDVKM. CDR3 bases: TGTGCCAGCAGTTTATGGGGGGCGAGAACGTCCTATAATTCACCCCTCCACTTT. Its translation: CASSLWGARTSYNSPLHF.

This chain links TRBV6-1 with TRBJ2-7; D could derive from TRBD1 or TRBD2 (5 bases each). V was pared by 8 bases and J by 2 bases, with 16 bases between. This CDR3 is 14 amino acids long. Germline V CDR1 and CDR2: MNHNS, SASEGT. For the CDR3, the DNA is TGTGCCAGCGGACGGGGCCTAGGGGCCTACGAGCAGTACTTC. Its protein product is CASGRGLGAYEQYF.

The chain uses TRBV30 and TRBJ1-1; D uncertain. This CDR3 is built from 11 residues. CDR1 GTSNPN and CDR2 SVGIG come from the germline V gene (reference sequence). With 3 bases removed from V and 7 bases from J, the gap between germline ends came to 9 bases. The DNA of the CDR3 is TGTGCCTGGAGCCCACAGCGTGAAGCTTTCTTT. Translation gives CAWSPQREAFF.

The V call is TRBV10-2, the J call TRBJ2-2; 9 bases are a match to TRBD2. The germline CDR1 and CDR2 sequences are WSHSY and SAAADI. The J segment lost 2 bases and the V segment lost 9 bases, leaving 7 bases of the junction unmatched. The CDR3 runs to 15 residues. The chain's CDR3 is CASSGRTINTGELFF. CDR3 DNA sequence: TGCGCCAGTAGCGGGAGAACCATCAACACCGGGGAGCTGTTTTTT.

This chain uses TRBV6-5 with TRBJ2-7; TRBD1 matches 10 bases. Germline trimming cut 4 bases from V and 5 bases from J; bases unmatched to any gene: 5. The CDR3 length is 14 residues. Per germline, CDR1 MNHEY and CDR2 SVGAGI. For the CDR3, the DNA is TGTGCCAGCAGTTTGTCGGGACAGGGGAACGAGCAGTACTTC. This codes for CASSLSGQGNEQYF.

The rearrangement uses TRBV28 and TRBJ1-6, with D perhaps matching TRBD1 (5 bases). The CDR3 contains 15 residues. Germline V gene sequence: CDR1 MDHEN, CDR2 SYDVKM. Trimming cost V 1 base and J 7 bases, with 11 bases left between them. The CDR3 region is CASSLFQGGNSPLHF. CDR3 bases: TGTGCCAGCAGTTTATTCCAGGGTGGGAATTCACCCCTCCACTTT.

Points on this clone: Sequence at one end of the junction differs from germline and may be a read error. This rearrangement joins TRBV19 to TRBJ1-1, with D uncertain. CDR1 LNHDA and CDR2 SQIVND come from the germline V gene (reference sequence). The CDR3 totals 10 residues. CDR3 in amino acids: CGSGWTEAFF. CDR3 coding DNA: TGTGGCAGTGGGTGGACTGAAGCTTTCTTT. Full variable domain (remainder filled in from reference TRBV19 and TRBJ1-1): DGGITQSPKYLFRKEGQNVTLSCEQNLNHDAMYWYRQDPGQGLRLIYYSQIVNDFQKGDIAEGYSVSREKKESFPLTVTSAQKNPTAFYLCGSGWTEAFFGQGTRLTVV.

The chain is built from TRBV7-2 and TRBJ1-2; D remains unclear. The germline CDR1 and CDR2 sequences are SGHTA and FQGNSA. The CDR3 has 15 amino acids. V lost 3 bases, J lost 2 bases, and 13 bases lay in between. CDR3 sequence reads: CASSFSGLGNYGYTF. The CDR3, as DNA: TGTGCCAGCAGCTTTTCAGGCCTAGGCAACTATGGCTACACCTTC.

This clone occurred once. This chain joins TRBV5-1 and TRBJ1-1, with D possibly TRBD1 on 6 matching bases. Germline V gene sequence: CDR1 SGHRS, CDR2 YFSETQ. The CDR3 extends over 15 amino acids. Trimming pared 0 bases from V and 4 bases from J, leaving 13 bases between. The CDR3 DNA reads TGCGCCAGCAGCTTGGTGGCAGGGGAGGGCACTGAAGCTTTCTTT. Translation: CASSLVAGEGTEAFF.

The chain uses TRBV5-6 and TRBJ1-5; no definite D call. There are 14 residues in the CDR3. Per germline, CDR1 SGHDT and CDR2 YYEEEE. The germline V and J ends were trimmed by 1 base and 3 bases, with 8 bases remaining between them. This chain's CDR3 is CASSLQVHNQPQHF. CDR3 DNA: TGTGCCAGCAGCTTGCAGGTTCACAATCAGCCCCAGCATTTT.

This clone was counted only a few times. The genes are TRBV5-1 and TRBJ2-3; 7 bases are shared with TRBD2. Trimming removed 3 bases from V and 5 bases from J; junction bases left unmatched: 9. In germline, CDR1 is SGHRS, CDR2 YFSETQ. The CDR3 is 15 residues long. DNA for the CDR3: TGCGCCAGCAGCTCCCAAGCGGGGAGGGAAGATACGCAGTATTTT. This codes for CASSSQAGREDTQYF.

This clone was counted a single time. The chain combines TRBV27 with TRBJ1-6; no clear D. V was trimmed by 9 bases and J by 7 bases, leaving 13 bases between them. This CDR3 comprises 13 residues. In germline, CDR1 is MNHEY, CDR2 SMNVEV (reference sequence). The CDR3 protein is CASCPKGNSPLHF. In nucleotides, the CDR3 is TGTGCCAGTTGCCCCAAAGGGAATTCACCCCTCCACTTT.

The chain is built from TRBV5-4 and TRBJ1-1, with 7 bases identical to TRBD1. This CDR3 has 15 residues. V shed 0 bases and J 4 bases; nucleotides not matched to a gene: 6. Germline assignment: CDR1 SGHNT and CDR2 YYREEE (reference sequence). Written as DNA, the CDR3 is TGTGCCAGCAGCTTGGAGCCCCGACAGGGCACTGAAGCTTTCTTT. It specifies CASSLEPRQGTEAFF. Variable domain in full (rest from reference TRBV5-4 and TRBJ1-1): ETGVTQSPTHLIKTRGQQVTLRCSSQSGHNTVSWYQQALGQGPQFIFQYYREEENGRGNFPPRFSGLQFPNYSSELNVNALELDDSALYLCASSLEPRQGTEAFFGQGTRLTVV.

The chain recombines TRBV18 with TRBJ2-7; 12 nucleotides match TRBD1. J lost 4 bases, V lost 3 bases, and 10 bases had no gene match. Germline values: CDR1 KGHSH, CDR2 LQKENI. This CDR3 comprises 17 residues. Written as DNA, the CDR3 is TGTGCCAGCTCACCTGGGACAGGGGGCCATCCCCTTTACGAGCAGTACTTC. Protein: CASSPGTGGHPLYEQYF.

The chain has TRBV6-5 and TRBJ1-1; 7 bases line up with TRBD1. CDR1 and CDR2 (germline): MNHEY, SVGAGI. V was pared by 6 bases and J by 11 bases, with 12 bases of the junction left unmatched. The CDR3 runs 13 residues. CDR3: CASSSNRGERAFF. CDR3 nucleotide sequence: TGTGCCAGCAGCTCAAACAGGGGCGAACGGGCTTTCTTT.

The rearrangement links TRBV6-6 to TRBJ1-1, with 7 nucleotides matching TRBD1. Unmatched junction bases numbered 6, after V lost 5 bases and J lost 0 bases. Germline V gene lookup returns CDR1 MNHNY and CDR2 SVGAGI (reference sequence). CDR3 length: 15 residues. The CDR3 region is CASSTSTGVNTEAFF. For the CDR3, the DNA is TGTGCCAGCAGTACATCAACAGGGGTGAACACTGAAGCTTTCTTT.

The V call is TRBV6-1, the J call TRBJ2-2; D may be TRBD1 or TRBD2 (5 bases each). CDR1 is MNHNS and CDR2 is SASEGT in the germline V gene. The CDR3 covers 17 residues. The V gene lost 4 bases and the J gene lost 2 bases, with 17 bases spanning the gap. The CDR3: CASSARAGAGNTGELFF. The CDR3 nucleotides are TGTGCCAGCAGTGCACGTGCTGGGGCGGGTAACACCGGGGAGCTGTTTTTT.

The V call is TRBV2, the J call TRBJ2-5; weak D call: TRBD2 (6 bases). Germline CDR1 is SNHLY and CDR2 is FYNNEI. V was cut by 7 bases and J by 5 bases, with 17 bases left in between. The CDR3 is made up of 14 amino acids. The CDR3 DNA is TGTGCCAGCAAGACCGGACTGGCGGGGGAGACCCAGTACTTC. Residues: CASKTGLAGETQYF.